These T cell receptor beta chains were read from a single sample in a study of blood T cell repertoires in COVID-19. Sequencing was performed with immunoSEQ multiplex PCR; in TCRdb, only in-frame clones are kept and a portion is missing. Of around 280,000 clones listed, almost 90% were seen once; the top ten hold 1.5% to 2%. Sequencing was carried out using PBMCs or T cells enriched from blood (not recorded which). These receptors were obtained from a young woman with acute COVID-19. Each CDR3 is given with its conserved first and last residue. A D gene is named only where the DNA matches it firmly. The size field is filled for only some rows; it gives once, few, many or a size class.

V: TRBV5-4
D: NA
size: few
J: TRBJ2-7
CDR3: CASSSTNRVYEQYF
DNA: TGTGCCAGCAGCTCAACGAACAGGGTCTACGAGCAGTACTTC

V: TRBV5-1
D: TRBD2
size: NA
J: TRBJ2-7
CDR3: CASSLEPGLAGSEQYF
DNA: TGCGCCAGCAGCTTGGAGCCGGGGCTAGCGGGAAGCGAGCAGTACTTC

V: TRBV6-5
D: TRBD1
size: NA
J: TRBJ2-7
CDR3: CASSPQGAGEQYF
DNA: TGTGCCAGCAGTCCCCAGGGGGCCGGCGAGCAGTACTTC

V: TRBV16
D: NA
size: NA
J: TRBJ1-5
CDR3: CASSQTDSLNQPQHF
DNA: TGTGCCAGCAGCCAAACGGACAGCCTCAATCAGCCCCAGCATTTT

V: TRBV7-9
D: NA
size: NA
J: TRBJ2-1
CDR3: CASSLGTQLYNEQFF
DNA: TGTGCCAGCAGCTTAGGGACACAGCTCTACAATGAGCAGTTCTTC

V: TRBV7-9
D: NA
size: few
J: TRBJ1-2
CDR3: CASSFQAGGYTF
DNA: TGTGCCAGCAGCTTTCAGGCAGGTGGCTACACCTTC

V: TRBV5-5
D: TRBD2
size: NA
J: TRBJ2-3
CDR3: CASSAELLTSGDTDTQYF
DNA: TGTGCCAGCAGCGCCGAACTTCTGACTAGCGGAGACACAGATACGCAGTATTTT

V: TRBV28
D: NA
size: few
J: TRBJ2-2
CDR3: CASSPGWTGELFF
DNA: TGTGCCAGCAGCCCAGGCTGGACCGGGGAGCTGTTTTTT

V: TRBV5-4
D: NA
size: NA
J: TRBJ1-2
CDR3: CASSYTFGADYGYTF
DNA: TGTGCCAGCAGCTACACATTTGGGGCGGACTATGGCTACACCTTC

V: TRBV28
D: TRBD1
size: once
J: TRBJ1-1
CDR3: CASSAGGRNTEAFF
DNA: TGTGCCAGCAGTGCAGGGGGTAGGAACACTGAAGCTTTCTTT

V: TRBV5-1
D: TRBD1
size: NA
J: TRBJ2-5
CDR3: CASSPPLGTVETQYF
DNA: TGCGCCAGCAGCCCCCCATTGGGGACAGTAGAGACCCAGTACTTC

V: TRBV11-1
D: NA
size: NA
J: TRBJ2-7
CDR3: CASSTRQPPDYEQYF
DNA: TGTGCCAGCAGCACTCGACAGCCCCCGGACTACGAGCAGTACTTC

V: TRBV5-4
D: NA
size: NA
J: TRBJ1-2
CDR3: CASSAGLAGGYTF
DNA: TGTGCCAGCAGCGCCGGGCTAGCAGGCGGCTACACCTTC

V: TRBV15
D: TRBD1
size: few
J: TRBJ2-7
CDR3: CATSRQGASYEQYF
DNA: TGTGCCACCAGCAGACAGGGGGCCAGCTACGAGCAGTACTTC

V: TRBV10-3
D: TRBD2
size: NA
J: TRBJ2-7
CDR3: CATCGTSGYEQYF
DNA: TGTGCCACTTGCGGGACTAGCGGCTACGAGCAGTACTTC

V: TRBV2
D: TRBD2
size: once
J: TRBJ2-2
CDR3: CASSLEGGGHTGELFF
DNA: TGTGCCAGCAGTCTGGAGGGCGGGGGACACACCGGGGAGCTGTTTTTT

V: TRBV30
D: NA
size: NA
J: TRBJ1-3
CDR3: CAWSHSRAGNTIYF
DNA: TGTGCCTGGAGTCACTCCAGGGCCGGAAACACCATATATTTT

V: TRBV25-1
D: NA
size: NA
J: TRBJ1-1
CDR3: CASSEPGKNTEAFF
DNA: TGTGCCAGCAGTGAGCCAGGCAAGAACACTGAAGCTTTCTTT

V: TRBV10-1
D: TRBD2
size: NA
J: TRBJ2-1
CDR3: CASSGGTSGKDEQFF
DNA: TGCGCCAGCAGTGGGGGGACTAGCGGGAAGGATGAGCAGTTCTTC

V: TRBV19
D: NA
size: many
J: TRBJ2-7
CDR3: CASSIAGREQYF
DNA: TGTGCCAGTAGTATAGCAGGGCGCGAGCAGTACTTC

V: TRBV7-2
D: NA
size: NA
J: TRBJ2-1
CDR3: CASSLVRGVGEQFF
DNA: TGTGCCAGCAGCTTAGTCAGGGGGGTAGGGGAGCAGTTCTTC

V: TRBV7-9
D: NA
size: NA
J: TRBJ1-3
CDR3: CASSLGPDTIYF
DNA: TGTGCCAGCAGCTTAGGTCCGGACACCATATATTTT

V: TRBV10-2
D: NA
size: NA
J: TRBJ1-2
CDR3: CASSEWASYYGYTF
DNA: TGCGCCAGCAGTGAGTGGGCTAGCTACTATGGCTACACCTTC

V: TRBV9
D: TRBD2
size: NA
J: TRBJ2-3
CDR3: CASSVQGGPDTQYF
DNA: TGTGCCAGCAGCGTGCAGGGAGGGCCAGATACGCAGTATTTT

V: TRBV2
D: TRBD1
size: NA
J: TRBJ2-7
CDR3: CASSRDRLGEQYF
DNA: TGTGCCAGCAGCCGGGACAGGTTGGGCGAGCAGTACTTC

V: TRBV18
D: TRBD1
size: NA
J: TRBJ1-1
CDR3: CASSQGARKNTEAFF
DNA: TGTGCCAGCTCACAGGGGGCTAGGAAGAACACTGAAGCTTTCTTT

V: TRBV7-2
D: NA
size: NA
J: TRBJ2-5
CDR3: CASSLVGGGSETQYF
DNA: TGTGCCAGCAGCTTAGTGGGGGGTGGATCGGAGACCCAGTACTTC

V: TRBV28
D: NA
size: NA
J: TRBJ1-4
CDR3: CASTPAGVNEKLFF
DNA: TGTGCCAGCACCCCCGCCGGAGTTAATGAAAAACTGTTTTTT

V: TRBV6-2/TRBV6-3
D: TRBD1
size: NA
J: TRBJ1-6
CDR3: CASSTLWTGQQPLHF
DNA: TGTGCCAGCAGTACCCTTTGGACAGGTCAGCAACCCCTCCACTTT

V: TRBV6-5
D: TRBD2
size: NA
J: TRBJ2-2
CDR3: CATLAGVVTGELFF
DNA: TGTGCCACCTTAGCGGGAGTTGTCACCGGGGAGCTGTTTTTT

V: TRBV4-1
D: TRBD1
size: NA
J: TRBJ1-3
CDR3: CASSRGTDGNTIYF
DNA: TGCGCCAGCAGCCGCGGGACAGACGGAAACACCATATATTTT

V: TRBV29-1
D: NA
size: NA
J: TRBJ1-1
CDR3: CSVWGSMNTEAFF
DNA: TGCAGCGTTTGGGGCTCCATGAACACTGAAGCTTTCTTT

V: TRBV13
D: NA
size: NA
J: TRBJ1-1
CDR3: CASTPGGGNTEAFF
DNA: TGTGCCAGCACCCCCGGGGGGGGTAACACTGAAGCTTTCTTT

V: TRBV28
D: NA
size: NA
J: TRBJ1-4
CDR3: CASSLVGGVKEKLFF
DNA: TGTGCCAGCAGTTTAGTTGGGGGCGTAAAAGAAAAACTGTTTTTT

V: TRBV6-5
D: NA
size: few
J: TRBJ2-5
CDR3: CASDNGGTQYF
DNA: TGTGCCAGCGACAACGGGGGGACCCAGTACTTC

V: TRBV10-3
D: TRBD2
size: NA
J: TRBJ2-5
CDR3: CAISGPGLAEETQYF
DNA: TGTGCCATCAGTGGTCCGGGACTAGCGGAAGAGACCCAGTACTTC

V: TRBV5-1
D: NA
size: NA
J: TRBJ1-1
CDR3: CASSLSAVQNTEAFF
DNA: TGCGCCAGCAGCTTGTCTGCGGTACAGAACACTGAAGCTTTCTTT

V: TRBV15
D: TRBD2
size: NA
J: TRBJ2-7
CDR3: CATSKLAGEEQYF
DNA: TGTGCCACCAGCAAACTAGCGGGAGAGGAGCAGTACTTC

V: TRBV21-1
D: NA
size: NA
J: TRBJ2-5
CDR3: CASSKGGGRALGETQYF
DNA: TGTGCCAGCAGCAAGGGAGGCGGGAGGGCATTGGGGGAGACCCAGTACTTC

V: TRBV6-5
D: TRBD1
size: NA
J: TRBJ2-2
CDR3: CASRPTTGAGELFF
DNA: TGTGCCAGCAGACCAACCACAGGGGCCGGGGAGCTGTTTTTT

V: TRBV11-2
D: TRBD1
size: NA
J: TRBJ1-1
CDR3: CASSVDRAMNTEAFF
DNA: TGTGCCAGCAGCGTCGACAGGGCAATGAACACTGAAGCTTTCTTT

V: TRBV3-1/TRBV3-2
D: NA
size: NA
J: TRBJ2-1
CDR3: CASSQAGSVNEQFF
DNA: TGTGCCAGCAGCCAAGCGGGATCGGTGAATGAGCAGTTCTTC

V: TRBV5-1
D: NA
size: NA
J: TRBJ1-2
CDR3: CASSLTGDLINGYTF
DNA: TGCGCCAGCAGCTTGACGGGGGACCTCATAAATGGCTACACCTTC

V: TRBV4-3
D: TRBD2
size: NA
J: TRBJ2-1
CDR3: CASSPGLAENEQFF
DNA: TGCGCCAGCAGCCCCGGACTAGCGGAAAATGAGCAGTTCTTC

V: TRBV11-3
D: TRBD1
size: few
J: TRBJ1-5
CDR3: CASSADRVSQPQHF
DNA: TGTGCCAGCAGCGCGGACAGGGTGAGTCAGCCCCAGCATTTT

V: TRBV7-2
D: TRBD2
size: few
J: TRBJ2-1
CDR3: CASSFGLAGAEQFF
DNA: TGTGCCAGCAGCTTCGGACTAGCGGGCGCTGAGCAGTTCTTC

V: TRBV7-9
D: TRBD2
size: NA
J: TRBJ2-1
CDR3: CASRPGLAGDGDEQFF
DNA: TGTGCCAGCAGGCCGGGACTAGCGGGAGATGGCGATGAGCAGTTCTTC

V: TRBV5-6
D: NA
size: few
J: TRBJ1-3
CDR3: CASSLGGHPNTIYF
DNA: TGTGCCAGCAGCTTGGGGGGACACCCGAACACCATATATTTT

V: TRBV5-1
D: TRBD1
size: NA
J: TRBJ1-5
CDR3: CASSPREGASSNQPQHF
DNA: TGCGCCAGCAGCCCCCGTGAGGGGGCGTCAAGCAATCAGCCCCAGCATTTT